A single sample is the source of the 2 T cell receptor beta chains below, sequenced in a study of T cell repertoires in cytomegalovirus infection. TCRdb passed the reads through MiXCR, listing each CDR3 protein once. The sample lists around 450,000 distinct CDR3 sequences; approximately 11% were seen once. Material: PBMCs. These receptors were collected from a human donor in good health (CMV status not recorded). Some clones in this sample may be carry-over from other donors' samples.

Comments on this clonotype: A single base separates this from a much larger clone, so it may be a read error. J is TRBJ2-1 and V is TRBV10-2, with 9 nucleotides matching TRBD2. CDR1 is WSHSY and CDR2 is SAAADI in the germline V gene. The CDR3 extends over 15 amino acids. CDR3 DNA: TGCGTCAGCAGTCGCGGGGGGGCCAACCGGAATGAGCAGTTCTTC. The encoded protein is CVSSRGGANRNEQFF.

This clonotype was recorded at least ten times. The J gene is TRBJ1-2, the V gene TRBV7-9; TRBD1 might be the D (6 bases). Germline V gene lookup returns CDR1 SEHNR and CDR2 FQNEAQ (reference sequence). The CDR3 runs to 14 residues. The germline V and J ends were trimmed by 5 bases and 3 bases, with 13 bases remaining between them. The chain's CDR3 is CASSPPNRDYGYTF. CDR3 in DNA: TGTGCCAGCAGCCCCCCGAACAGGGACTATGGCTACACCTTC.